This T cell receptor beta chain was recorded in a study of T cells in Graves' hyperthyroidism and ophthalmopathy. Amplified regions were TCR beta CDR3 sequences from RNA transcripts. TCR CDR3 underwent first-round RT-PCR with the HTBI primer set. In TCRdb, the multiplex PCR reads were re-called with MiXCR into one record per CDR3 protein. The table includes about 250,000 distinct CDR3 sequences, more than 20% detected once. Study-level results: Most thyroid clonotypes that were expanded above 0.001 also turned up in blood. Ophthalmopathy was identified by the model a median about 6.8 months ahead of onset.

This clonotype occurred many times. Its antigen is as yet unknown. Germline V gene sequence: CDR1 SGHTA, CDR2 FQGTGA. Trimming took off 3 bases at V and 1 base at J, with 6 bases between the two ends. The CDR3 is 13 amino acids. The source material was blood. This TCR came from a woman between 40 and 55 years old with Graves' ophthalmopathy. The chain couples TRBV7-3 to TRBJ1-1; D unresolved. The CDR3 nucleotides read TGTGCCAGCAGCTTTTGGGAGAACACTGAAGCTTTCTTT. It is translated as CASSFWENTEAFF.